One sample yielded the 25 T cell receptor beta chains listed below, sequenced in a study of T cell responses to AZD1222 COVID-19 vaccine (TCRdb year 2021). The library was made by the immunoSEQ multiplex PCR assay. TCRdb took this table from immuneACCESS and kept in-frame rearrangements with V and J called. Such tables lack part of the clones; where checked against another copy, unresolved V genes explain under half of the gap, and the rest is unexplained. The sample includes 65,000 to 95,000 clones, with just over 90% observed a single time. The ten top clones hold 6% to 8.5% of the sample. What this sample's time point label stands for: baseline before first vaccination. The meaning of the sample's treatment or condition label: meningococcal conjugate vaccine given as trial control. The sample here was peripheral blood, taken on day 0 of MenACWY control vaccination. These receptors came from an adult in good health.

The chain has TRBV5-4 and TRBJ2-3; 12 bases fit TRBD1. Germline V CDR1 and CDR2: SGHNT, YYREEE (reference sequence). The V gene end was trimmed by 4 bases and the J gene end by 5 bases; junction bases not matched to a gene: 5. This CDR3 region has 15 residues. The CDR3 loop is CASSPRDRGQDTQYF. In nucleotides, the CDR3 is TGTGCCAGCAGCCCTAGGGACAGGGGGCAAGATACGCAGTATTTT.

The J gene is TRBJ2-3, the V gene TRBV7-5; the DNA was not compared with TRBD2, the D call given in the table. TRBV7-5 is designated a pseudogene. This CDR3 has 16 residues. CDR3 protein: CARSARTSGSTDTQYF. The CDR3, as DNA: TGTGCCAGAAGCGCCAGGACTAGCGGTAGCACAGATACGCAGTATTTT.

The chain combines TRBV7-2 with TRBJ2-3, with TRBD2 identical over 8 bases. CDR3 length: 18 amino acids. Germline V CDR1 and CDR2: SGHTA, FQGNSA. Trimming took 1 base from V and 5 from J; bases not matched to a gene: 14. The CDR3 sequence is CASSLDVSGRGAGDTQYF. The CDR3 nucleotides read TGTGCCAGCAGCTTAGACGTCTCCGGGCGGGGGGCTGGAGATACGCAGTATTTT. Together with reference TRBV7-2 and TRBJ2-3, the CDR3 gives the full variable domain: GAGVSQSPSNKVTEKGKDVELRCDPISGHTALYWYRQSLGQGLEFLIYFQGNSAPDKSGLPSDRFSAERTGGSVSTLTIQRTQQEDSAVYLCASSLDVSGRGAGDTQYFGPGTRLTVL.

The chain joins TRBV6-2 or TRBV6-3 to TRBJ2-7, with no clear D. This CDR3 contains 10 residues. In germline, CDR1 is MNHEY, CDR2 SVGEGT. The germline V and J ends were trimmed by 5 bases and 3 bases, with 2 bases remaining between them. CDR3 in amino acids: CASSHYEQYF. As DNA, the CDR3 is TGTGCCAGCAGTCACTACGAGCAGTACTTC.

The gene calls are TRBV3-1 (or the pseudogene TRBV3-2) and TRBJ1-1; D call uncertain. The germline gives CDR1 LGHDT, CDR2 YNNKEL (reference sequence). The ends were cut back, 1 base at V and 10 bases at J, with 13 bases in the middle. The length of the CDR3 is 13 residues. CDR3 nucleotides: TGTGCCAGCAGCCAAGGGACCTTTTACGGAGCTTTCTTT. This sequence encodes CASSQGTFYGAFF.

J is TRBJ2-3 and V is TRBV24-1, with 7 positions matching TRBD1. The CDR3 is made up of 16 amino acids. Germline V gene data show CDR1 as KGHDR and CDR2 as SFDVKD. V shed 0 bases and J 2 bases; nucleotides not matched to a gene: 4. The DNA of the CDR3 is TGTGCCACCAGTGATTTGCCGGGACAGAACACAGATACGCAGTATTTT. Amino acid sequence: CATSDLPGQNTDTQYF.

The V call is TRBV7-2, the J call TRBJ2-3; D call uncertain. This CDR3 is 13 amino acids long. Per the germline V gene, CDR1 is SGHTA and CDR2 is FQGNSA. The V end was cut by 2 bases, the J end by 4 bases, with 7 bases between. The CDR3 bases are TGTGCCAGCAGCTTACTTAGGGCAGATACGCAGTATTTT. Translation gives CASSLLRADTQYF.

This chain connects TRBV18 to TRBJ1-2; 11 positions agree with TRBD1. V shed 5 bases, J shed 4 bases, and the junction held 3 bases outside the gene matches. The CDR3 is made up of 14 amino acids. Germline values: CDR1 KGHSH, CDR2 LQKENI. The CDR3, as DNA: TGTGCCAGCTCAGACGGGACAGGGGGCTATGGCTACACCTTC. It encodes CASSDGTGGYGYTF.

J is TRBJ1-1 and V is TRBV5-1, with a tentative D call TRBD1 (5 bases). Germline CDR1 reads SGHRS; CDR2 reads YFSETQ. The length of the CDR3 is 14 residues. The V end was cut by 0 bases, the J end by 1 base, with 7 bases between. Written as DNA, the CDR3 is TGCGCCAGCAGCTTGGAAGGGACGAACACTGAAGCTTTCTTT. Its protein is CASSLEGTNTEAFF.

The chain is built from TRBV5-1 and TRBJ2-3; 12 nucleotides line up with TRBD2. The CDR3 extends over 16 amino acids. Trimming cost V 4 bases and J 2 bases; bases outside gene matches: 5. Germline values: CDR1 SGHRS, CDR2 YFSETQ. The CDR3 nucleotides read TGCGCCAGCAGCAAAGGACTAGCGGGGAACACAGATACGCAGTATTTT. It is translated as CASSKGLAGNTDTQYF. Combining the CDR3 with reference TRBV5-1 and TRBJ2-3 gives the whole variable domain KAGVTQTPRYLIKTRGQQVTLSCSPISGHRSVSWYQQTPGQGLQFLFEYFSETQRNKGNFPGRFSGRQFSNSRSEMNVSTLELGDSALYLCASSKGLAGNTDTQYFGPGTRLTVL.

This rearrangement joins TRBV4-3 to TRBJ2-2; 8 bases line up with TRBD2. V was clipped by 0 bases and J by 5 bases; unmatched bases: 8. Germline CDR1 reads LGHNA; CDR2 reads YSLEER. The CDR3 is made up of 17 amino acids. Written as DNA, the CDR3 is TGCGCCAGCAGCCAAGAATTGGGACTAGTCCGGACCGGGGAGCTGTTTTTT. It translates to CASSQELGLVRTGELFF.

This chain links TRBV21-1 with TRBJ2-7; the D call in the table, TRBD1, was not verified against the DNA. TRBV21-1 is labeled a pseudogene. There are 14 residues in the CDR3. The CDR3 sequence: CASSTGPKSYEQYF. CDR3 coding DNA: TGTGCCAGCAGCACTGGGCCCAAGTCCTACGAGCAGTACTTC.

This rearrangement joins TRBV19 to TRBJ1-2; 10 bases are shared with TRBD1. Looked up from germline, CDR1 is LNHDA and CDR2 is SQIVND (reference sequence). The length of the CDR3 is 15 residues. V gave up 5 bases and J gave up 6 bases; unmatched junction bases: 9. The CDR3 bases are TGTGCCAGTAGTCCGCCGACAGGGGGCGCGCATGGCTACACCTTC. It specifies CASSPPTGGAHGYTF.

The chain links TRBV2 to TRBJ2-5; D unclear. The CDR3 extends over 14 amino acids. The V end was cut by 1 base, the J end by 4 bases, with 10 bases between. CDR1 and CDR2 from the germline V gene are SNHLY and FYNNEI. The CDR3 sequence: CASSEGGIGETQYF. DNA for the CDR3: TGTGCCAGCAGTGAAGGGGGAATTGGAGAGACCCAGTACTTC.

The chain is built from TRBV7-6 and TRBJ2-1, with TRBD1 as a possible D gene (6 bases). Germline V gene sequence: CDR1 SGHVS, CDR2 FNYEAQ. Trimming shortened V by 5 bases and J by 2 bases, and 16 bases separated the two germline ends. CDR3 size: 16 residues. The CDR3 region is CASSLTGPKTYNEQFF. The CDR3 DNA reads TGTGCCAGCAGCCTAACAGGGCCCAAAACCTACAATGAGCAGTTCTTC.

V usage is TRBV28 and J usage is TRBJ2-4; 9 nucleotides align to TRBD1. The J segment lost 0 bases and the V segment lost 2 bases, leaving 8 bases of the junction unmatched. The CDR3 totals 18 residues. The V gene's germline CDR1 is MDHEN and CDR2 SYDVKM. The CDR3 coding sequence is TGTGCCAGCAGTTTAGGGGGACAGGGTGATCTAGCCAAAAACATTCAGTACTTC. This codes for CASSLGGQGDLAKNIQYF.

V usage is TRBV6-5 and J usage is TRBJ1-1; 9 nucleotides agree with TRBD1. The trim removed 8 bases at V and 1 base at J, leaving 5 bases unmatched. The CDR3 covers 14 residues. Germline loops: CDR1 MNHEY, CDR2 SVGAGI. The CDR3 DNA is TGTGCCAGCTCCGACAGGGGGAGGAACACTGAAGCTTTCTTT. It specifies CASSDRGRNTEAFF.

V and J are TRBV27 and TRBJ1-6, with D maybe TRBD1 (5 bases). CDR1 and CDR2 from the germline V gene are MNHEY and SMNVEV (reference sequence). Trimming removed 3 bases from V and 6 bases from J, with 6 bases in between. The CDR3 sequence is 13 residues long. This CDR3 reads CASSLGPNSPLHF. CDR3 bases: TGTGCCAGCAGTTTGGGGCCTAATTCACCCCTCCACTTT.

The chain has TRBV12-3 or TRBV12-4 and TRBJ1-1; D ambiguous. This CDR3 has 12 residues. Trimming left V 3 bases short and J 2 bases short, with 4 bases between. CDR3 sequence reads: CASSFSNTEAFF. The CDR3 coding sequence is TGTGCCAGCAGTTTCAGTAACACTGAAGCTTTCTTT.

V gene TRBV25-1 combines with J gene TRBJ1-3; D gene unclear. Looked up from germline, CDR1 is MGHDK and CDR2 is SYGVNS. The length of the CDR3 is 14 residues. V shed 8 bases and J shed 4 bases, with 15 bases lying between them. CDR3 sequence (DNA): TGTGCCAGCGCAGACCCCGGGCTGGGAAACACCATATATTTT. As protein: CASADPGLGNTIYF.

The chain uses TRBV18 and TRBJ2-1, with D unclear. The germline gives CDR1 KGHSH, CDR2 LQKENI. This CDR3 region has 14 residues. Deletions cut 4 bases from V and 7 bases from J, with 14 bases between. CDR3 bases: TGTGCCAGCTCACTCAACGGGCCCCTGAATGAGCAGTTCTTC. It translates to CASSLNGPLNEQFF.

This chain uses TRBV29-1 with TRBJ1-1; 7 bases align to TRBD1. Germline V gives CDR1 SQVTM, CDR2 ANQGSEA. The CDR3 runs to 12 residues. V shed 7 bases and J 2 bases; nucleotides not matched to a gene: 4. The chain's CDR3 is CSAHRGNTEAFF. CDR3 sequence (DNA): TGCAGCGCCCACAGGGGAAACACTGAAGCTTTCTTT.

The CDR3 bases are TGTGCCAGTAGTATCACAGGAACCAATGAAAAACTGTTTTTT. This translates into CASSITGTNEKLFF. The chain has TRBV19 and TRBJ1-4; TRBD1 is a possible D gene (5 bases). Per germline, CDR1 LNHDA and CDR2 SQIVND (reference sequence). This CDR3 has 14 residues. V was pared by 3 bases and J by 5 bases, with 10 bases between.

J is TRBJ2-5 and V is TRBV27; weak D call: TRBD1 (7 bases). Trimming cost V 5 bases and J 5 bases, with 18 bases left between them. The V gene's germline CDR1 is MNHEY and CDR2 SMNVEV (reference sequence). The CDR3 loop spans 15 amino acids. CDR3 residues: CASSGQPGGRETQYF. CDR3 nucleotide sequence: TGTGCCAGCAGTGGACAGCCAGGGGGGAGGGAGACCCAGTACTTC.

The chain is built from TRBV2 and TRBJ1-1, with D unclear. Trimming stripped 6 bases from V and 0 bases from J, with 5 bases between. The CDR3 totals 12 residues. The V gene's germline CDR1 is SNHLY and CDR2 FYNNEI. The CDR3 is CASRDMNTEAFF. The CDR3, as DNA: TGTGCCAGCAGAGATATGAACACTGAAGCTTTCTTT.